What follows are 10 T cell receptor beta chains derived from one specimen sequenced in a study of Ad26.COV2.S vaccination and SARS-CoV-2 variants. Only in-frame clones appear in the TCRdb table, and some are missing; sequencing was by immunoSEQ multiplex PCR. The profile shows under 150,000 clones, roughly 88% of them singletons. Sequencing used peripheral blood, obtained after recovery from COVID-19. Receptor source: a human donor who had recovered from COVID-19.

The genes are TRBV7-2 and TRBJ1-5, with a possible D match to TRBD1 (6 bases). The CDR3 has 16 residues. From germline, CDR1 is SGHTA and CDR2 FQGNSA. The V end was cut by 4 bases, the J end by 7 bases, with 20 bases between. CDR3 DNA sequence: TGTGCCAGCAGCTCACTAGGGGGAGGCGGCGGGCAGCCCCAGCATTTT. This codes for CASSSLGGGGGQPQHF.

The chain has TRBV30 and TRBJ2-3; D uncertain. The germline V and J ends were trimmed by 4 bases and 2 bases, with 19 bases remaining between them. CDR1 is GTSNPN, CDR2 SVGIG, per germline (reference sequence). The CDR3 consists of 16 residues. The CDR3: CAWTHTPWENTDTQYF. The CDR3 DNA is TGTGCCTGGACGCATACACCGTGGGAAAACACAGATACGCAGTATTTT.

CDR3 in amino acids: CASSRRNNEQFF. CDR3 bases: TGTGCCAGCAGCCGCAGAAACAATGAGCAGTTCTTC. V and J are TRBV11-3 and TRBJ2-1; D is uncertain. Germline V gene lookup returns CDR1 SGHNT and CDR2 YENEEA. Between the trimmed V and J ends, which lost 5 bases and 5 bases, there was a span of 7 bases. The CDR3 is 12 amino acids.

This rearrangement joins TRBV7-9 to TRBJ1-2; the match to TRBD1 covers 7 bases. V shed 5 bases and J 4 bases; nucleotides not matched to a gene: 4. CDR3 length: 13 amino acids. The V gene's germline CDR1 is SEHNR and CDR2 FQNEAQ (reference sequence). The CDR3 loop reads CASSPGQSYGYTF. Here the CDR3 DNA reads TGTGCCAGCAGCCCGGGACAGTCCTATGGCTACACCTTC.

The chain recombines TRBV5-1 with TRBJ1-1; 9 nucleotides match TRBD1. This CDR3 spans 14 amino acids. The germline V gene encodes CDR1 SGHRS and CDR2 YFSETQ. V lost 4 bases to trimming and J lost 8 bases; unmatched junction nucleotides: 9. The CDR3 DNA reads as TGCGCCAGCAGCCCGGACAGGGGAAGAGCGGAAGCTTTCTTT. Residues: CASSPDRGRAEAFF. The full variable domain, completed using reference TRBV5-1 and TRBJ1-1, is KAGVTQTPRYLIKTRGQQVTLSCSPISGHRSVSWYQQTPGQGLQFLFEYFSETQRNKGNFPGRFSGRQFSNSRSEMNVSTLELGDSALYLCASSPDRGRAEAFFGQGTRLTVV.

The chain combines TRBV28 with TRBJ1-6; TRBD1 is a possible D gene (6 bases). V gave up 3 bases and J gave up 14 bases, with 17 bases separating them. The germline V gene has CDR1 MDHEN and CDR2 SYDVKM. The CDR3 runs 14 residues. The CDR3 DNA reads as TGTGCCAGCAGTTTGCGGGGGCGGCCAGGTTCCCTCCACTTT. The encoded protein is CASSLRGRPGSLHF.

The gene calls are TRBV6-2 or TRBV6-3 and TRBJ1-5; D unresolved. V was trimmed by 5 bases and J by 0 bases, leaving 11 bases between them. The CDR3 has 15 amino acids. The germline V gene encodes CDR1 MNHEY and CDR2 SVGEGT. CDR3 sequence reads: CASSLTGYSNQPQHF. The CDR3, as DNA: TGTGCCAGCAGTCTGACGGGCTATAGCAATCAGCCCCAGCATTTT.

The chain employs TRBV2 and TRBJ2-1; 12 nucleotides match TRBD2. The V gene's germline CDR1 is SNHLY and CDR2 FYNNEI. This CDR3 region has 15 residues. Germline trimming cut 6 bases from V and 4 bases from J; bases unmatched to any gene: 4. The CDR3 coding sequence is TGTGCCAGCAGGCCACTAGCGGGGGGTTACAATGAGCAGTTCTTC. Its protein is CASRPLAGGYNEQFF.

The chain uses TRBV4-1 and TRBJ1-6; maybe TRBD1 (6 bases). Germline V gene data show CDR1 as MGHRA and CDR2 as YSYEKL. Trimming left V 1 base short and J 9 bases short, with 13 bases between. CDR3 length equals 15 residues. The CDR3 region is CASSQAGGLISPLHF. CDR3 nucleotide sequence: TGCGCCAGCAGCCAAGCGGGGGGGCTGATTTCACCCCTCCACTTT.

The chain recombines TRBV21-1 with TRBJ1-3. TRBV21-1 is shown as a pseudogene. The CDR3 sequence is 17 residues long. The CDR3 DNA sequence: TGTGCCAGCGGATACCCAGACGTCCTCCACTCTGGAAACACCATATATTTT. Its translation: CASGYPDVLHSGNTIYF.